Listed below are T cell receptor beta chains from one sample, sequenced in a study of response to subunit inactivated influenza vaccine. TCRdb called the RT-PCR reads again in MiXCR, with one record for every CDR3 protein. The data show about 700,000 distinct CDR3 sequences, with approximately 15% seen just once and 6% to 8% held by the top ten. The material was PBMCs from blood, obtained less than 15 days before vaccination. The receptor set was obtained from a man aged 45-65 years who received an inactivated influenza vaccine. The CDR3 runs from the conserved cysteine through the conserved F or W. D genes are given only for firm matches. The size of a clone is reported for some rows only, either as once, few or many, or as a class for expanded clones.

clone_size: few; j_call: TRBJ2-7; v_call: TRBV10-1; d_call: .; cdr3_aa: CASSASGETSEQYF; cdr3_nt: TGCGCCAGCAGTGCTTCGGGGGAAACAAGCGAGCAGTACTTC
clone_size: few; j_call: TRBJ1-4; v_call: TRBV5-8; d_call: TRBD1; cdr3_aa: CASSLGGGAFHEKLFF; cdr3_nt: TGTGCCAGCAGCTTGGGAGGGGGCGCTTTCCATGAAAAACTGTTTTTT
clone_size: few; j_call: TRBJ2-3; v_call: TRBV14; d_call: .; cdr3_aa: CASSPRSRSTDTQYF; cdr3_nt: TGTGCCAGCAGCCCCCGATCAAGGAGCACAGATACGCAGTATTTT
clone_size: few; j_call: TRBJ2-6; v_call: TRBV6-1; d_call: TRBD2; cdr3_aa: CASMASGDDGANVLTF; cdr3_nt: TGTGCCAGCATGGCTAGCGGGGATGACGGGGCCAACGTCCTGACTTTC
clone_size: .; j_call: TRBJ1-1; v_call: TRBV25-1; d_call: .; cdr3_aa: CASSESVQFTEAFF; cdr3_nt: TGTGCCAGCAGTGAATCGGTACAGTTCACTGAAGCTTTCTTT
clone_size: .; j_call: TRBJ2-1; v_call: TRBV5-1; d_call: TRBD1; cdr3_aa: CASGGTGASYNEQFF; cdr3_nt: TGCGCCAGCGGGGGGACAGGGGCTTCATACAATGAGCAGTTCTTC
clone_size: few; j_call: TRBJ2-1; v_call: TRBV28; d_call: TRBD1; cdr3_aa: CASSPPGTGSRNEQFF; cdr3_nt: TGTGCCAGCAGTCCTCCCGGGACAGGGTCACGAAATGAGCAGTTCTTC
clone_size: .; j_call: TRBJ1-5; v_call: TRBV2; d_call: TRBD1; cdr3_aa: CASTSDRVYQPQHF; cdr3_nt: TGTGCCAGCACTTCGGACAGGGTGTATCAGCCCCAGCATTTT
clone_size: .; j_call: TRBJ2-7; v_call: TRBV7-2; d_call: TRBD2; cdr3_aa: CASGTSGTYEQYF; cdr3_nt: TGTGCCAGCGGGACTAGCGGGACCTACGAGCAGTACTTC
clone_size: .; j_call: TRBJ1-2; v_call: TRBV7-2; d_call: .; cdr3_aa: CASSLGTKYGYTF; cdr3_nt: TGTGCCAGCAGCTTAGGGACTAAGTATGGCTACACCTTC
clone_size: many; j_call: TRBJ1-2; v_call: TRBV12-3/TRBV12-4; d_call: .; cdr3_aa: CASSLTRFYGYTF; cdr3_nt: TGTGCCAGCAGTTTAACCAGGTTCTATGGCTACACCTTC
clone_size: few; j_call: TRBJ2-7; v_call: TRBV20-1; d_call: .; cdr3_aa: CSARARGAYEQYF; cdr3_nt: TGCAGTGCTAGAGCCAGGGGGGCCTACGAGCAGTACTTC
clone_size: many; j_call: TRBJ2-7; v_call: TRBV12-3/TRBV12-4; d_call: TRBD1; cdr3_aa: CASSLGTGGEQYF; cdr3_nt: TGTGCCAGCAGTTTAGGTACAGGGGGCGAGCAGTACTTC
clone_size: many; j_call: TRBJ2-2; v_call: TRBV14; d_call: TRBD2; cdr3_aa: CASSLGGGYTGELFF; cdr3_nt: TGTGCCAGCAGTCTCGGCGGGGGATACACCGGGGAGCTGTTTTTT